A single sample gave rise to the 10 T cell receptor beta chains below, sequenced in a study of blood T cell repertoires in COVID-19. Here immunoSEQ multiplex PCR was the method, and the copy in TCRdb shows in-frame clones only, minus some. The table has under 300,000 clones, roughly nine tenths seen once. The sequenced sample consisted of PBMCs or T cells enriched from blood (not recorded which). All receptors derive from a young woman who had recovered from COVID-19.

V gene TRBV29-1 combines with J gene TRBJ1-1; D unclear. The CDR3 is made up of 13 amino acids. Trimming shortened V by 4 bases and J by 1 base, and 10 bases separated the two germline ends. Germline V CDR1 and CDR2: SQVTM, ANQGSEA. CDR3 nucleotides: TGCAGCGTTGTTACTCGAGAGAACACTGAAGCTTTCTTT. This encodes CSVVTRENTEAFF.

The V gene is TRBV12-3 or TRBV12-4, the J gene TRBJ1-3, with D unresolved. V lost 6 bases to trimming and J lost 3 bases, with 6 bases between them. The CDR3 is made up of 12 amino acids. In DNA form, the CDR3 reads TGTGCCAGCAGCTTCAGTGGAAACACCATATATTTT. This codes for CASSFSGNTIYF.

This clone was picked up one time. J is TRBJ1-3 and V is TRBV6-5, with D possibly TRBD1 on 6 matching bases. This CDR3 is built from 15 residues. The V gene lost 0 bases and the J gene lost 4 bases, with 10 bases spanning the gap. Germline V CDR1 and CDR2: MNHEY, SVGAGI. The chain's CDR3 is CASSYSRGRGNTIYF. CDR3 nucleotide sequence: TGTGCCAGCAGTTACTCGCGGGGGCGCGGAAACACCATATATTTT.

The CDR3 nucleotides are TGCGCCAGCAGCTTGGGGGGGACAGGTCGTTGGTCCTATGAGCAGTTCTTC. This translates into CASSLGGTGRWSYEQFF. The chain combines TRBV5-1 with TRBJ2-1; 8 bases map to TRBD1. There are 17 residues in the CDR3. CDR1 is SGHRS, CDR2 YFSETQ, per germline. The ends lost 0 bases at V and 8 bases at J; junction bases unmatched: 13.

The chain couples TRBV5-1 to TRBJ2-2; TRBD2 matches at 7 bases. Germline V CDR1 and CDR2: SGHRS, YFSETQ. V shed 3 bases and J 4 bases; nucleotides not matched to a gene: 6. The CDR3 sequence is 15 residues long. The CDR3 reads CASSSGSGLTGELFF. CDR3 DNA sequence: TGCGCCAGCAGCTCCGGTAGCGGGCTCACCGGGGAGCTGTTTTTT.

The chain links TRBV5-1 to TRBJ1-4, with TRBD1 as a possible D gene (5 bases). This CDR3 spans 14 amino acids. The germline CDR1 and CDR2 sequences are SGHRS and YFSETQ. Trimming cost V 4 bases and J 4 bases, with 11 bases left between them. CDR3 coding DNA: TGCGCCAGCAGCATACAGGATAATAATGAAAAACTGTTTTTT. It is translated as CASSIQDNNEKLFF.

This chain joins TRBV2 and TRBJ2-5, with 15 positions matching TRBD2. Germline CDR1 reads SNHLY; CDR2 reads FYNNEI. The length of the CDR3 is 14 residues. Losses at the gene ends were 7 bases for V and 7 bases for J; bases not matched to a gene: 4. The CDR3 nucleotides read TGTGCCAGCAAGAGGACTAGCGGGGGGGCGACCCAGTACTTC. As protein: CASKRTSGGATQYF.

The V and J genes are TRBV7-3 and TRBJ2-2, with TRBD2 as a possible D gene (6 bases). The V gene lost 2 bases and the J gene lost 6 bases, with 13 bases spanning the gap. Looked up from germline, CDR1 is SGHTA and CDR2 is FQGTGA. This CDR3 is 15 amino acids long. Here the CDR3 DNA reads TGTGCCAGCAGCTTAGTCGGGGACTGGGCCGGGGAGCTGTTTTTT. Translating gives CASSLVGDWAGELFF.

This chain joins TRBV18 and TRBJ2-7; TRBD1 is a possible D gene (5 bases). Germline CDR1 reads KGHSH; CDR2 reads LQKENI. The CDR3 is 15 residues long. Trimming took 0 bases from V and 2 from J, leaving 11 bases between them. CDR3: CASSPPSSGPYEQYF. For the CDR3, the DNA is TGTGCCAGCTCACCACCGTCTTCAGGGCCCTACGAGCAGTACTTC.

This chain's CDR3 is CSASPTSRAYNEQFF. The CDR3 coding sequence is TGCAGTGCTAGTCCGACTAGCAGAGCCTACAATGAGCAGTTCTTC. The chain employs TRBV20-1 and TRBJ2-1; TRBD2 matches at 7 bases. CDR3 length: 15 amino acids. Looked up from germline, CDR1 is DFQATT and CDR2 is SNEGSKA (reference sequence). Trimming removed 3 bases from V and 2 bases from J; junction bases left unmatched: 7.